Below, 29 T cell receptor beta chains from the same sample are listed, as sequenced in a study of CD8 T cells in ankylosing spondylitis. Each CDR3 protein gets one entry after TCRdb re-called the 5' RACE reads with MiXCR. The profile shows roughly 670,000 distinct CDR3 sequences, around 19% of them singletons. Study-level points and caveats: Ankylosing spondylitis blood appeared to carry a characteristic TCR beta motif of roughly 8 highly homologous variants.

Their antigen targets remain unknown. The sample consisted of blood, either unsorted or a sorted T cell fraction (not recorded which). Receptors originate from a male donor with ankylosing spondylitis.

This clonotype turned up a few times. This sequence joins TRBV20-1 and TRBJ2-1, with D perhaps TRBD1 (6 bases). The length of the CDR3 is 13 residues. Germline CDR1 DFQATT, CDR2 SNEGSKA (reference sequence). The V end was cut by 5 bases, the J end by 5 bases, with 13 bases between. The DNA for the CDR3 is TGCAGTGCTGTCGGGACACCGAACAATGAGCAGTTCTTC. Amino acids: CSAVGTPNNEQFF.

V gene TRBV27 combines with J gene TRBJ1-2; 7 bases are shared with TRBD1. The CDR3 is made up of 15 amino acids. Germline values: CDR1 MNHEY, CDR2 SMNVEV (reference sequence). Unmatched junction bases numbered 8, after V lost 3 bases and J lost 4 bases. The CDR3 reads CASSLKAGGGYGYTF. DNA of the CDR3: TGTGCCAGCAGTTTGAAGGCAGGGGGTGGCTATGGCTACACCTTC.

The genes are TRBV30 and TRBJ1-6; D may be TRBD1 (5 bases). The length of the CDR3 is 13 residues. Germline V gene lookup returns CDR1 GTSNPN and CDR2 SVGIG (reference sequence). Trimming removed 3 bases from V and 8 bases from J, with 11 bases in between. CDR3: CAWRGQGDSPLHF. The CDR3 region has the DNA TGTGCCTGGAGAGGGCAGGGTGATTCACCCCTCCACTTT.

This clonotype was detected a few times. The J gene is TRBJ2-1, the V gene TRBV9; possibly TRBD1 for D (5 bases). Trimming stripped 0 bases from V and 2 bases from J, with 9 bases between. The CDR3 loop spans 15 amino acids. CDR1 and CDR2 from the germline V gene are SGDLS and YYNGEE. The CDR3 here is CASSVGSGTYNEQFF. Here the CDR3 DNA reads TGTGCCAGCAGCGTAGGGTCAGGGACCTACAATGAGCAGTTCTTC.

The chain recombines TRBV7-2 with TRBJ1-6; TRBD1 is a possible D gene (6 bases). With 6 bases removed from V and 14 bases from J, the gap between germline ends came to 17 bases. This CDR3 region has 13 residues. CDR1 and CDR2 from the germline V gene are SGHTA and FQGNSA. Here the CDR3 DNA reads TGTGCCAGCAGTCGATACAGGGCTGAGTCCCTCCACTTT. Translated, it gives CASSRYRAESLHF.

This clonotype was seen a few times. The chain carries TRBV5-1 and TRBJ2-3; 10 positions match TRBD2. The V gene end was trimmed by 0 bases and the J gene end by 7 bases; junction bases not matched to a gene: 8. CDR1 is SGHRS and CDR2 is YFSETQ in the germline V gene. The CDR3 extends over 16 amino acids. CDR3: CASSLEVAGGLNTQYF. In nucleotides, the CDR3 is TGCGCCAGCAGCTTGGAGGTAGCGGGAGGCCTAAATACGCAGTATTTT.

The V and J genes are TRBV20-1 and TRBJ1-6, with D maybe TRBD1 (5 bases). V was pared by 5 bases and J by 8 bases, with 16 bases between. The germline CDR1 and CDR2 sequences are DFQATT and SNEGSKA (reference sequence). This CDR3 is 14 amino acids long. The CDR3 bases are TGCAGTGCTCAACGGAAGGGGCCGGATTCACCCCTCCACTTT. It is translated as CSAQRKGPDSPLHF.

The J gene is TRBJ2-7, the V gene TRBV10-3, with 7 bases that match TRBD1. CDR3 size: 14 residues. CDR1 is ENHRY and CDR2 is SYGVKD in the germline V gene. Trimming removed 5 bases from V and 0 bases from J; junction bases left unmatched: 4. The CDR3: CAISSGTDSYEQYF. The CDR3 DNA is TGTGCCATCAGTTCCGGGACAGACTCCTACGAGCAGTACTTC.

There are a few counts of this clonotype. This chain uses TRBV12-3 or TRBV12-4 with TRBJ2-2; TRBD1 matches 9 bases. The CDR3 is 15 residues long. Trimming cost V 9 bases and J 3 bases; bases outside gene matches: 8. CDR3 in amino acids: CASRGGTGYTGELFF. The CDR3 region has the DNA TGTGCCAGTCGAGGGGGGACAGGGTACACCGGGGAGCTGTTTTTT.

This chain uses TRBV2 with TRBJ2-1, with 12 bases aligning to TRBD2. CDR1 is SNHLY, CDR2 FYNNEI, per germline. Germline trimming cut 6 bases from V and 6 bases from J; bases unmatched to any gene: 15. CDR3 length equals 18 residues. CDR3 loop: CASRMLAGGPRGLNEQFF. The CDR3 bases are TGTGCCAGCAGGATGCTAGCGGGGGGGCCTAGAGGCCTCAATGAGCAGTTCTTC.

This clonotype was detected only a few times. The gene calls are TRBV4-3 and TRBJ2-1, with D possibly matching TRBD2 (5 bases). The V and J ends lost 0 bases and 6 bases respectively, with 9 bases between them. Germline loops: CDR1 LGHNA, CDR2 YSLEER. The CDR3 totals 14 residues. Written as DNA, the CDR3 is TGCGCCAGCAGCCAAGATGTTCGGGGCAATGAGCAGTTCTTC. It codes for CASSQDVRGNEQFF.

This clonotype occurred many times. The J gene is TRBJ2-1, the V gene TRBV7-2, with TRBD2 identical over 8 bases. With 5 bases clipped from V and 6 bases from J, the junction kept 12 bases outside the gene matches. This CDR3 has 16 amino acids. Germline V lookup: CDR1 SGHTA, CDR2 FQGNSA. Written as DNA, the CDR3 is TGTGCCAGCAGCCGACTAGCGATGGGGGGGCGCAATGAGCAGTTCTTC. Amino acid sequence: CASSRLAMGGRNEQFF.

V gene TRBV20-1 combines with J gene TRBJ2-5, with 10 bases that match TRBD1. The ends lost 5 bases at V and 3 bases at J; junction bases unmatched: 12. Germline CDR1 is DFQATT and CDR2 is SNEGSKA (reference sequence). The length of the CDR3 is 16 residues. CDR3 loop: CSALMDRGVLEETQYF. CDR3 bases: TGCAGTGCTCTTATGGACAGGGGGGTCCTTGAAGAGACCCAGTACTTC.

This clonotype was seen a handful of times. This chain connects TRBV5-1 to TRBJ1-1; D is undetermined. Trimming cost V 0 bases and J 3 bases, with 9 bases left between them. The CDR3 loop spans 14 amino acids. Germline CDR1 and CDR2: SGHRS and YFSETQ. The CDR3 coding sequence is TGCGCCAGCAGCTTGGACGACACATACACTGAAGCTTTCTTT. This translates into CASSLDDTYTEAFF.

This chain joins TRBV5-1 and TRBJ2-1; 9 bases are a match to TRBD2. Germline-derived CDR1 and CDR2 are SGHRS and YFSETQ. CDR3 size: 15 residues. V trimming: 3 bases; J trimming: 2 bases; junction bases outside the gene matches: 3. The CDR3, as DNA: TGCGCCAGCAGCTCCGTAGCGGGGGCCTACAATGAGCAGTTCTTC. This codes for CASSSVAGAYNEQFF.

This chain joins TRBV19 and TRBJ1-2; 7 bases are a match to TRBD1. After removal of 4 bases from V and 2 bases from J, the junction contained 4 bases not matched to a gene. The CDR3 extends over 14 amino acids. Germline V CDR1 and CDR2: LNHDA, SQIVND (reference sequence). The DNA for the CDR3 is TGTGCCAGTAGTACCCGACAGGGCAACTATGGCTACACCTTC. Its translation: CASSTRQGNYGYTF.

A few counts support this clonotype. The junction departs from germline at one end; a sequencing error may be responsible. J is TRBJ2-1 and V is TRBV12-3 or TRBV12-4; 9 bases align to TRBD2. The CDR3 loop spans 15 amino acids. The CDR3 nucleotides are TGTGCCAGCAGCTTAGCGGGGGCCACGTGGGATGAGCAGTTCTTC. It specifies CASSLAGATWDEQFF.

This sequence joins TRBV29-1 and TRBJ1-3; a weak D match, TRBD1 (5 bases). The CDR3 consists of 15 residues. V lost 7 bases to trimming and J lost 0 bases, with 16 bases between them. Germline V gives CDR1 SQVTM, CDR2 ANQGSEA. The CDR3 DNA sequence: TGCAGCGCCGGCAACGAGGGGTTCTCTGGAAACACCATATATTTT. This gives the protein CSAGNEGFSGNTIYF.

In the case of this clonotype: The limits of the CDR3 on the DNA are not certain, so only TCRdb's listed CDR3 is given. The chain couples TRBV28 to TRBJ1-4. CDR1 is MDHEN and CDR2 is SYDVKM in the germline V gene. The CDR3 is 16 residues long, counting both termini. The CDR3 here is CASKTGGGTNEKLFFF.

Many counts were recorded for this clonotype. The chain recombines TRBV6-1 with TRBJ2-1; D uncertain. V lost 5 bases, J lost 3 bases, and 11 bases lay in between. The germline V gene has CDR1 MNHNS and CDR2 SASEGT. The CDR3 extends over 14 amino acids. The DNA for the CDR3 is TGTGCCAGCAGTCTTAGAAATGACTACAATGAGCAGTTCTTC. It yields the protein CASSLRNDYNEQFF.

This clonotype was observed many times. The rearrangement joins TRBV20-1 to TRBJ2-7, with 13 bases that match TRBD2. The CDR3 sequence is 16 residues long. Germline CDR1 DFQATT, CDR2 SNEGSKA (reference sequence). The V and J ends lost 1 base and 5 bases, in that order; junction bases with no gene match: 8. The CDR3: CSARADGLAGVHEQYF. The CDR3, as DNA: TGCAGTGCTAGAGCCGATGGACTAGCGGGAGTACACGAGCAGTACTTC.

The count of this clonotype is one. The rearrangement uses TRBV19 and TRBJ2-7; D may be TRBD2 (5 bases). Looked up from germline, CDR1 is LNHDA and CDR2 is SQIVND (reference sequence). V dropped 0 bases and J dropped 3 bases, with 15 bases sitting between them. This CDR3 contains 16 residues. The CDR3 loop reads CASSIDGNVVGYEQYF. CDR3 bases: TGTGCCAGTAGTATAGACGGGAACGTAGTGGGCTACGAGCAGTACTTC.

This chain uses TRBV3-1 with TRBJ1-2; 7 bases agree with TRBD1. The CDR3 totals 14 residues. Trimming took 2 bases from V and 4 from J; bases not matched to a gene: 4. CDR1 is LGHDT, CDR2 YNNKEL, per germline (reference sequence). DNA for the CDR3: TGTGCCAGCAGCCAATCGGACAGGTTCTATGGCTACACCTTC. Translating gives CASSQSDRFYGYTF.

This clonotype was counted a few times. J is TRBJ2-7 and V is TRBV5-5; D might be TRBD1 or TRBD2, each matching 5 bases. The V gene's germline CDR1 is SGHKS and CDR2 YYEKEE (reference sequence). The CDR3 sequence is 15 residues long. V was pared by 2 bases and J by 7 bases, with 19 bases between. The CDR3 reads CASSFAPVRGGEQYF. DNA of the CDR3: TGTGCCAGCAGCTTCGCCCCGGTGAGGGGCGGTGAGCAGTACTTC.

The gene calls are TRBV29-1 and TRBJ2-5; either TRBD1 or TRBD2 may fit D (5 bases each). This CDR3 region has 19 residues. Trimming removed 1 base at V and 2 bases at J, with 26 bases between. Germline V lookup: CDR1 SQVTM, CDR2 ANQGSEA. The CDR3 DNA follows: TGCAGCGTTGAAGGGGGAGCTCTGGGACCGCAGCACCTTCAAGAGACCCAGTACTTC. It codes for CSVEGGALGPQHLQETQYF. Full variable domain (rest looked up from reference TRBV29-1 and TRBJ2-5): SAVISQKPSRDICQRGTSLTIQCQVDSQVTMMFWYRQQPGQSLTLIATANQGSEATYESGFVIDKFPISRPNLTFSTLTVSNMSPEDSSIYLCSVEGGALGPQHLQETQYFGPGTRLLVL.

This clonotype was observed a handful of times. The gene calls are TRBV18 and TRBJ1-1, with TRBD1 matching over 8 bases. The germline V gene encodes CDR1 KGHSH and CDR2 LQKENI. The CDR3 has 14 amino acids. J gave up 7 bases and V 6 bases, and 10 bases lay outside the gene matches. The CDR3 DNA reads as TGTGCCAGCTCTCAGGGACAGGAGAAACATGAAGCTTTCTTT. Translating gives CASSQGQEKHEAFF.

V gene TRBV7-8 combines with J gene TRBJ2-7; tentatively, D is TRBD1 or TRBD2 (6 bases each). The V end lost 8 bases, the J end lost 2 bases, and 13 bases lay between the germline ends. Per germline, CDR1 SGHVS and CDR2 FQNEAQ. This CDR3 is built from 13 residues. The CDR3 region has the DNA TGTGCCAGCGGGCGGGGACAAGCCTACGAGCAGTACTTC. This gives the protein CASGRGQAYEQYF.

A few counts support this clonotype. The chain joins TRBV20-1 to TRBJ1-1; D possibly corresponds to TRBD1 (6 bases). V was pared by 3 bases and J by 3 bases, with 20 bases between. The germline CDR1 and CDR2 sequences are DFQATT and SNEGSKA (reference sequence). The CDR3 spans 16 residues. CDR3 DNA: TGCAGTGCTAGCCTGTCAGGGGTGAGAACGGACACTGAAGCTTTCTTT. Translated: CSASLSGVRTDTEAFF.

The CDR3 spells CASSLNLAKNIQYF. As DNA, the CDR3 is TGTGCCAGCAGCTTAAATCTAGCCAAAAACATTCAGTACTTC. The chain recombines TRBV7-2 with TRBJ2-4, with D unresolved. Trimming pared 2 bases from V and 0 bases from J, leaving 5 bases between. CDR1 SGHTA and CDR2 FQGNSA come from the germline V gene. This CDR3 has 14 residues.